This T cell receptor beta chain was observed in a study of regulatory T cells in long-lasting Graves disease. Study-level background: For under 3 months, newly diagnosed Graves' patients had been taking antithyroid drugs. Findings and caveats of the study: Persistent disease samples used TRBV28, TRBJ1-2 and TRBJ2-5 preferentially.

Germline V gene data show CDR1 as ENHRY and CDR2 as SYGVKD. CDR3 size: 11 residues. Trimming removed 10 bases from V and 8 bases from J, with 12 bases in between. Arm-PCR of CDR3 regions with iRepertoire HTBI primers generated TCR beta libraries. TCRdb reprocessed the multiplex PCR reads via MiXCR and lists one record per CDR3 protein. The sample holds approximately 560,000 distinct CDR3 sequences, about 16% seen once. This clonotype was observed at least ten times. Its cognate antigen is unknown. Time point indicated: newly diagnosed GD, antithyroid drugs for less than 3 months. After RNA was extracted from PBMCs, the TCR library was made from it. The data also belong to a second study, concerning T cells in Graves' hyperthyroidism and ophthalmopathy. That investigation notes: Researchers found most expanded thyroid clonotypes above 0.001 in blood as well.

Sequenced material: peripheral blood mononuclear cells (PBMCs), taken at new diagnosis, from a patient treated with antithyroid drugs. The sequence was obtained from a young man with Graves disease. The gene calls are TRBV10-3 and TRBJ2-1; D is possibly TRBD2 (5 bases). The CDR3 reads CATTRADEQFF. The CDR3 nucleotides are TGTGCCACTACTAGGGCGGATGAGCAGTTCTTC.